A selection of T cell receptor beta chains follows, all from one sample in a study of post-analysis software for immune sequencing data. TCRdb passed the PCR reads through MiXCR, listing each CDR3 protein once. The data contain hundreds of thousands of distinct CDR3 sequences, roughly 29% of them singletons. Sequenced material: blood. The receptors shown here come from a girl aged 5 to 17 with multiple sclerosis. CDR3s include the opening cysteine and the closing phenylalanine or tryptophan. The D gene is left open where the match is weak. Clone size is stated in some rows and not others, as once, few, many or a class when expanded.

>TRBJ2-5|NA|TRBV18|NA
TGTGCCAGCGCGTCGACAGGCACTCAAGAGACCCAGTACTTC
CASASTGTQETQYF
>TRBJ1-2|NA|TRBV27|few
TGTGCCAGCGGATTCGCGGGGGTCTATGGCTACACCTTC
CASGFAGVYGYTF
>TRBJ2-3|NA|TRBV27|NA
TGTGCCAGCAGTCCCAAAAAGAGCGGACAGTCGGGGGATACGCAGTATTTT
CASSPKKSGQSGDTQYF
>TRBJ1-1|NA|TRBV12-3/TRBV12-4|NA
TGTGCCGGCAGTTTGAATGAGGGCACTGAAGCTTTCTTT
CAGSLNEGTEAFF
>TRBJ2-5|NA|TRBV28|NA
TGTGCCAGCAGTTTCGCCCTAGTGAGAGAGACCCAGTACTTC
CASSFALVRETQYF
>TRBJ2-5|TRBD2|TRBV29-1|few
TGCAGCGTTGGCCGGTCGGGAGGGGTGCAAGAGACCCAGTACTTC
CSVGRSGGVQETQYF
>TRBJ2-7|NA|TRBV6-2/TRBV6-3|NA
TGTGCCAGCAGTTACCCAATGCGAAGGGGTCACTCGTCCTACGAGCAGTACTTC
CASSYPMRRGHSSYEQYF
>TRBJ2-7|NA|TRBV7-8|once
TGTGCCAGAAGCCCCATGCCCTCTACCTACGAGCAGTACTTC
CARSPMPSTYEQYF
>TRBJ2-1|NA|TRBV4-3|few
TGCGCCAGCAGCCAAGATCAGGCGGGACGGACGAATGAGCAGTTCTTC
CASSQDQAGRTNEQFF
>TRBJ1-5|NA|TRBV18|NA
TGTGCCAGCTCGCGACAGGAAAGGCCCCAGCCCCAGCATTTT
CASSRQERPQPQHF
>TRBJ1-1|NA|TRBV29-1|few
TGCAGCGTTGGGGCAGCTATGAACACTGAAGCTTTCTTT
CSVGAAMNTEAFF
>TRBJ2-3|NA|TRBV9|NA
TGTGCCAGCAGCGTAGCCTCCTCGGGGAATACGCAGTATTTT
CASSVASSGNTQYF
>TRBJ2-1|NA|TRBV10-3|NA
TGTGCCATCAGTGATATGGCAGGGATAGGCAATGAGCAGTTCTTC
CAISDMAGIGNEQFF
>TRBJ1-1|TRBD1|TRBV2|few
TGTGCCAGCAGTGAGCTGGACAGGGCCACTGAAGCTTTCTTT
CASSELDRATEAFF
>TRBJ2-7|NA|TRBV10-3|few
TGTGCCATCAGTGATGCAGGGTCCTACGAGCAGTACTTC
CAISDAGSYEQYF
>TRBJ2-3|NA|TRBV10-3|few
TGTGCCATCAGTGAGTCCCCTCCAGATACGCAGTATTTT
CAISESPPDTQYF
>TRBJ1-1|NA|TRBV12-3/TRBV12-4|few
TGTGCCAGCAATCCCGGACGAGAAGCTTTCTTT
CASNPGREAFF
>TRBJ1-5|NA|TRBV2|NA
TGTGCCAGCAGTGTTTCGGCAGCCCAGCCCCAGCATTTT
CASSVSAAQPQHF
>TRBJ2-7|NA|TRBV7-7|many
TGTGCCAGCAGCAGCTCGGGACCGGGCGAGCAGTACTTC
CASSSSGPGEQYF
>TRBJ2-3|NA|TRBV7-9|once
TGTGCCAGCAGCTTAGTGTCCCTCACAGATACGCAGTATTTT
CASSLVSLTDTQYF
>TRBJ2-7|NA|TRBV6-2/TRBV6-3|NA
TGTGCCAGCAGTTACGTGCTTGTCACCTACGAGCAGTACTTC
CASSYVLVTYEQYF
>TRBJ2-7|NA|TRBV29-1|many
TGCAGCGTTGCCTCCAGTTTGGGCAGCGAGCAGTACTTC
CSVASSLGSEQYF
>TRBJ2-7|NA|TRBV20-1|few
TGCAGTGCGCCATTTTCCGGAGCCTACGAGCAGTACTTC
CSAPFSGAYEQYF
>TRBJ1-4|NA|TRBV5-6|NA
TGTGCCAGCAGCGCCTCTATACAGGGTGCTCGTGAAAAACTGTTTTTT
CASSASIQGAREKLFF
>TRBJ1-2|NA|TRBV29-1|NA
TGCAGCGTCCGCACTCGCATCTCTAACTATGGCTACACCTTC
CSVRTRISNYGYTF
>TRBJ1-2|TRBD1|TRBV24-1|NA
TGTGCCACCAGTGACCGACGACAGGGTTTGGGCGGCTACACCTTC
CATSDRRQGLGGYTF
>TRBJ2-1|TRBD2|TRBV12-3/TRBV12-4|NA
TGTGCCAGCAGTCCCGGGAGTAGCGGGGAGGGCGATGAGCAGTTCTTC
CASSPGSSGEGDEQFF
>TRBJ2-7|TRBD2|TRBV6-1|NA
TGTGCCAGCAACGAAGCGGGAGGGGCCTACGAGCAGTACTTC
CASNEAGGAYEQYF
>TRBJ1-2|TRBD1|TRBV19|few
TGTGCCCACGACAGTGAAGGGGGCGGCTACACCTTC
CAHDSEGGGYTF
>TRBJ2-1|NA|TRBV2|NA
TGTGCCAGCAGTGAGCAGAGTTACAATGAGCAGTTCTTC
CASSEQSYNEQFF
>TRBJ2-7|NA|TRBV11-2|few
TGTGCCAGCAGCTACGACCCGACCGAGCAGTACTTC
CASSYDPTEQYF
>TRBJ1-5|NA|TRBV2|NA
TGTGCCAGTGGACAAGGGAACAATCAGCCCCAGCATTTT
CASGQGNNQPQHF
>TRBJ2-7|NA|TRBV7-2|many
TGTGCCAGCAGCTTTCGGAAGGGTGGCGAGCAGTACTTC
CASSFRKGGEQYF
>TRBJ2-7|NA|TRBV20-1|many
TGCAGTGCCACGAGACAGACATCCTACGAGCAGTACTTC
CSATRQTSYEQYF
>TRBJ2-5|NA|TRBV29-1|many
TGCAGCGGAACCAGTCCGGGCATGGAGACCCAGTACTTC
CSGTSPGMETQYF
>TRBJ2-7|TRBD2|TRBV28|few
TGTGCCAGCGGACGGCTAGCGGGGGCCTACGAGCAGTACTTC
CASGRLAGAYEQYF
>TRBJ1-4|NA|TRBV28|few
TGTGCCAGCAGCGATTTTGGGGGGACAACTAATGAAAAACTGTTTTTT
CASSDFGGTTNEKLFF
>TRBJ2-5|NA|TRBV5-5|NA
TGTGCCAGCAGCCCACCCGCCCTGGACTCGTACAATGAGCAGTACTTC
CASSPPALDSYNEQYF
>TRBJ2-4|NA|TRBV4-1|NA
TGCGCCAGCAGCCAAGATCCCAGGTCTGGCATTCAGTACTTC
CASSQDPRSGIQYF
>TRBJ1-1|NA|TRBV10-3|NA
TGTGCCATCAACAGAGACAGGAACACTGAAGCTTTCTTT
CAINRDRNTEAFF
>TRBJ2-1|NA|TRBV20-1|few
TGCAGTGCTAGGTCGACCTTCGGCCGCTTCTACAATGAGCAGTTCTTC
CSARSTFGRFYNEQFF
>TRBJ2-6|TRBD1|TRBV5-1|NA
TGCGCCAGCAGCTTGGGTGACAGGGGTAGTGCCAACGTCCTGACTTTC
CASSLGDRGSANVLTF
>TRBJ2-4|NA|TRBV7-9|NA
TGTGCCAGCAGCCGGTGGGGGGGCCTCGGGCGAAAGGGAAACATTCAGTACTTC
CASSRWGGLGRKGNIQYF
>TRBJ2-7|NA|TRBV2|NA
TGTGCCAGCAGTGAAGTTTGGGCCTACGAGCAGTACTTC
CASSEVWAYEQYF
>TRBJ1-6|TRBD1|TRBV7-9|NA
TGTGCCAGCAGCTTCCGGGACAGGGAGCCTAATTCACCCCTCCACTTT
CASSFRDREPNSPLHF
>TRBJ1-4|NA|TRBV27|NA
TGTGCCAGCAGATTTCAGGGAGGAATTAATGAAAAACTGTTTTTT
CASRFQGGINEKLFF
>TRBJ1-1|NA|TRBV12-3/TRBV12-4|NA
TGTGCCAGCAGTTCTGACACAGGAACGAACACTGAAGCTTTCTTT
CASSSDTGTNTEAFF
>TRBJ2-1|TRBD2|TRBV20-1|few
TGCAGCCCGGGGGAGGGCCTGGGGAGTAATGAGCAGTTCTTC
CSPGEGLGSNEQFF
>TRBJ1-6|NA|TRBV20-1|few
TGCAGTGCTAGAGGGGATTGGAATTCACCCCTCCACTTT
CSARGDWNSPLHF
>TRBJ2-7|NA|TRBV6-5|many
TGTGCCAGCAGTATTACCCCCGGGACCTACGAGCAGTACTTC
CASSITPGTYEQYF
>TRBJ2-1|NA|TRBV29-1|few
TGCAGCGTTGACGCGACACTCCACAATGAGCAGTTCTTC
CSVDATLHNEQFF
>TRBJ1-2|NA|TRBV5-1|NA
TGCGCCAGCAGGGCAGGGAGTGATTATGGCTACACCTTC
CASRAGSDYGYTF
>TRBJ1-2|NA|TRBV10-3|NA
TGTGCCATCAGTGACCCAGACATGAGCGTCGGCTACACCTTC
CAISDPDMSVGYTF
>TRBJ1-2|NA|TRBV29-1|many
TGCAGCGTCAGTACGAGGGCACACTATGGCTACACCTTC
CSVSTRAHYGYTF
>TRBJ2-7|NA|TRBV5-1|few
TGCGCCAGCAGCTTGGAAGGGATCTACGAGCAGTACTTC
CASSLEGIYEQYF
>TRBJ2-1|TRBD2|TRBV29-1|few
TGCAGCGTTGAAGGTCACCTAGCGGGGGGGAGCTCCTACAATGAGCAGTTCTTC
CSVEGHLAGGSSYNEQFF
>TRBJ2-1|NA|TRBV5-1|NA
TGCGCCAGCAGCTTATACAGAACCCTTCTGGATGAGCAGTTCTTC
CASSLYRTLLDEQFF
>TRBJ1-6|NA|TRBV19|NA
TGTGCCAGTCGGGTCGATTTTGGCTCCTATAATTCACCCCTCCACTTT
CASRVDFGSYNSPLHF